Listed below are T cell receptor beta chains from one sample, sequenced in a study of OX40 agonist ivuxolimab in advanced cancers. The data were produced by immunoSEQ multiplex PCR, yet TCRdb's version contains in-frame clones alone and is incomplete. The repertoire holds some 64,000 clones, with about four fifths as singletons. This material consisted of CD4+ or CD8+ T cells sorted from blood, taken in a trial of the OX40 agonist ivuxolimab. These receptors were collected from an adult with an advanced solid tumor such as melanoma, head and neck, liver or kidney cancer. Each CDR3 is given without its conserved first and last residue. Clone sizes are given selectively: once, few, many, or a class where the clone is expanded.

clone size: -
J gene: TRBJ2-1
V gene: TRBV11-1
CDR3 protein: ASSLFGGTGTI

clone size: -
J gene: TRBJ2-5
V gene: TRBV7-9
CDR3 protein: ATNIRGGAETQY

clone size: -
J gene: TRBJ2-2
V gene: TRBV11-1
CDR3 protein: ASSLELPGAAGELF

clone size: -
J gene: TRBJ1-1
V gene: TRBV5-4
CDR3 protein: AGKGEGKTEAF

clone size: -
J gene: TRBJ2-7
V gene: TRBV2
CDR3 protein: ASRGQIGRGSSYEQY

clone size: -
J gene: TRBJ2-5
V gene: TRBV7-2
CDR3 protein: ASSLWGGETQY

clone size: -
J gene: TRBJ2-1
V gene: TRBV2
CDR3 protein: ASSERGGLSYNEQF

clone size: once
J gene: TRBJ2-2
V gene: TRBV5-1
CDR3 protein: ASKQGWSNTGELF

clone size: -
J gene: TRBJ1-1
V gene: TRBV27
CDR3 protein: ASSLDLAGREAF

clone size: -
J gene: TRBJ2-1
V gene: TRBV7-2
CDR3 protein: ASSFISVGNEQF

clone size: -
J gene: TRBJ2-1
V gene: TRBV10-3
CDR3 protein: AISERGQSASYNEQF

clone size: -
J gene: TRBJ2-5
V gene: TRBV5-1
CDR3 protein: ASTSLRETQY

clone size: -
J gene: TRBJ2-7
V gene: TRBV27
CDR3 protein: ASSFTLSYEQY

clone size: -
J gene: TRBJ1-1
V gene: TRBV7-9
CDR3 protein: ASSLGTGKAF

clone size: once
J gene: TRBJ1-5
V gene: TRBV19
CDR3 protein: ASSTGVHSNQPQH

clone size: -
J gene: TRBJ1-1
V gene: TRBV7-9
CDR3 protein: ASSLWGRSTEAF

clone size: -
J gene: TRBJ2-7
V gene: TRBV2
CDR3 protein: ASISTVHEQY

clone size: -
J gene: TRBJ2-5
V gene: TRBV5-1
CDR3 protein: ASRLAGGQQETQY

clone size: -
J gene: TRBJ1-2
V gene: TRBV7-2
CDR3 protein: ASSLASGVSGYT

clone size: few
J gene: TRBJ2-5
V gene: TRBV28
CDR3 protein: ASSLLGAGKETQY

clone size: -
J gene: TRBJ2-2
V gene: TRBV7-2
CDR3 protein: ASSLASAGVAGELF

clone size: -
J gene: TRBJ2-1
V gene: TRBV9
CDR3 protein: ASSVGYGRAGNEQF

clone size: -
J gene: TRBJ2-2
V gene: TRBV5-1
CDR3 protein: ASSFLPGQGAGGELF

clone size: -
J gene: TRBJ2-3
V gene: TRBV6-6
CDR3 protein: ASSYAGVDSDTQY

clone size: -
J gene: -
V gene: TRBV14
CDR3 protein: ASSQALGRQGNSYEQY

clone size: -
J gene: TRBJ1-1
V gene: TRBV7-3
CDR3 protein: ASSLTIGDPRTF

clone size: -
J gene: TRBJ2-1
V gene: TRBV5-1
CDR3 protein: ASSLVGGLDEQF

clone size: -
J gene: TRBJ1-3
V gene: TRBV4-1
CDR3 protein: ASSQGDDSSGNTIY

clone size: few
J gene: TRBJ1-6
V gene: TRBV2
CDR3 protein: ASSVQDVGTSPLH

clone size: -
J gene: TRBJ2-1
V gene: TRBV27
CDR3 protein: ASSLYPGVSLYEQF

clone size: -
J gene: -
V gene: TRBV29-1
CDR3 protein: SVEYLRSGGSYEQY

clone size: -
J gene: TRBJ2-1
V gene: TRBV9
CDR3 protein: ASSPRMDGYNEQF

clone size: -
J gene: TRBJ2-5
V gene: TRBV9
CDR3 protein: ASSVVGATQETQY

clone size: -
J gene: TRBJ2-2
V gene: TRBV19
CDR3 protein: ASSNRDQLNTGELF

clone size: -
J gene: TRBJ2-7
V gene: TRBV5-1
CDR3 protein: ASSWSGGSSYEQY

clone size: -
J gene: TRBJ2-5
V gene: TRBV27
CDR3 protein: ASSKRSAGQTQY

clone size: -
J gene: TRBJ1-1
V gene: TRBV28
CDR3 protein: ASSLAPRGAF

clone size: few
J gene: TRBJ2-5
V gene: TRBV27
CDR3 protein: ASSRRAQETQY

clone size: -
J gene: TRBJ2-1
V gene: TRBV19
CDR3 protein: ASSIHRLAPSGEQF

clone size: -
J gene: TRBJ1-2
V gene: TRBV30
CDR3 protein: AWSVRGQSYGYT

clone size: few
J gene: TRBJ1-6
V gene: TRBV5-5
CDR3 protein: ASSLGGGDSPLH

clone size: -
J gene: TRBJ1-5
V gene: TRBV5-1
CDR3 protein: ASSSGTADQPQH

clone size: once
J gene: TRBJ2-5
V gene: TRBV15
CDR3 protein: ATSRDPRTGGTQY

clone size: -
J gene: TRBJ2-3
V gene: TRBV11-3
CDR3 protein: ASSLAYADTQY

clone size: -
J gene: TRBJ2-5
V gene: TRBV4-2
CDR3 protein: ASSQDGTGQETQY

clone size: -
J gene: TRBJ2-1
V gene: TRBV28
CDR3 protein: ASSFRERVNEQF

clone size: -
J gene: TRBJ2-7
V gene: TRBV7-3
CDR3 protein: ASSSQGGDEQY

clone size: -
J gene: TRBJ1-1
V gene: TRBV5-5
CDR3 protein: ASSRTPGSTEAF

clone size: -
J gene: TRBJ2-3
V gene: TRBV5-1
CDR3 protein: ASSYGLAGATDTQY

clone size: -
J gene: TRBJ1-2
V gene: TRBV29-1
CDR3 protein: SVARNFGGNYGYT